This is a list of T cell receptor beta chains from one sample in a study of T cell repertoires in cytomegalovirus infection. MiXCR, applied by TCRdb to the reads, yields one record per CDR3 protein. The sample contains approximately 770,000 distinct CDR3 sequences, 25% to 35% of which appear only once. No antigens are known for them. This specimen was cultured CD8+ T cells from PBMCs, taken from culture after CMV antigen stimulation. Receptor source: a human donor in good health (CMV status not recorded). Some clones in this sample may be carry-over from other donors' samples. Both conserved end residues are part of each CDR3. Each record gives: D gene, V gene, clone size, J gene, CDR3 DNA, CDR3 protein. D genes are given only for firm matches. Size is omitted from some rows. Given values are once, few, many or a class for expanded clones.

-	TRBV5-1	-	TRBJ1-6	TGCGCCAGCAGCTTGGGAAAAGTGGGTTTCAATTCACCCCTCCACTTT	CASSLGKVGFNSPLHF
-	TRBV5-1	-	TRBJ1-1	TGCGCCAGCAGCTTGGGAGCTACCTCGGACACTGAAGCTTTCTTT	CASSLGATSDTEAFF
-	TRBV7-9	-	TRBJ2-1	TGTGCCAGCAGCATCTTCCCGGGGGCGGACTCCTACAATGAGCAGTTCTTC	CASSIFPGADSYNEQFF
-	TRBV13	-	TRBJ1-1	TGTGCCAGCAGCTTTTTTGACAGCCGTAACACTGAAGCTTTCTTT	CASSFFDSRNTEAFF
-	TRBV6-8	-	TRBJ1-1	TGTGCCAGCAGTCTCCACTCAGGGGCGATGAACACTGAAGCTTTCTTT	CASSLHSGAMNTEAFF
TRBD2	TRBV6-5	-	TRBJ2-3	TGTGCCAGCAGTTACTCGATCCTAGCGGGGGATACGCAGTATTTT	CASSYSILAGDTQYF
-	TRBV7-6	-	TRBJ2-1	TGTGCCAGCAGCTCAACTTGGGGGGGCACAGGGGAGTCCTACAATGAGCAGTTCTTC	CASSSTWGGTGESYNEQFF
-	TRBV20-1	-	TRBJ2-4	TGCAGTGCTAGAGATGGAACGAACGCCAAAAAAATTCAGTACTTC	CSARDGTNAKKIQYF
-	TRBV19	few	TRBJ1-5	TGTGCCAGTAGTGGAACAGGGAAACCCTATAGCAATCAGCCCCAGCATTTT	CASSGTGKPYSNQPQHF
-	TRBV6-1	few	TRBJ1-1	TGTGCCAGCAGAGGTTTCCGGGCAGGGCCTCCTGGAGCTTTCTTT	CASRGFRAGPPGAFF
TRBD2	TRBV5-1	few	TRBJ2-1	TGCGCCAGCAGCTTGGCGGCGGGGGGTAAATACAATGAGCAGTTCTTC	CASSLAAGGKYNEQFF
TRBD1	TRBV7-6	few	TRBJ1-1	TGTGCCAGCAGCTTCCCGGGACAGGTGAAGACTGAAGCTTTCTTT	CASSFPGQVKTEAFF
-	TRBV7-6	few	TRBJ1-1	TGTGCCAGCAGCTTAGATCAGCCGAACACTGAAGCTTTCTTT	CASSLDQPNTEAFF
-	TRBV29-1	-	TRBJ1-4	TGCAGCGTTGAAGGAGATCAGGGTGGGGAAAAACTGTTTTTT	CSVEGDQGGEKLFF
TRBD1	TRBV7-6	-	TRBJ2-3	TGTGCCAGCACCACAGGGGTGACAGATACGCAGTATTTT	CASTTGVTDTQYF
-	TRBV7-2	few	TRBJ1-6	TGTGCCAGCAACTTTTTCGGGCGTTATAATTCACCCCTCCACTTT	CASNFFGRYNSPLHF
-	TRBV20-1	-	TRBJ1-1	TGCAGTGCTAGTGATCGGAGGGCGGGTGAAGCTTTCTTT	CSASDRRAGEAFF
TRBD1	TRBV19	many	TRBJ2-7	TGTGCCAGTAGTATAAGGAACCGAGGGGACAGTCACTACGAGCAGTACTTC	CASSIRNRGDSHYEQYF
-	TRBV14	-	TRBJ2-3	TGTGCCAGCAGCCCGACTGGGAGCATGAGGACGCAGTATTTT	CASSPTGSMRTQYF
-	TRBV11-2	-	TRBJ2-1	TGTGCCAGCAGCTACCAGCCTGGAAATGAGCAGTTCTTC	CASSYQPGNEQFF
TRBD1	TRBV7-9	many	TRBJ1-1	TGTGCCAGCAAACCTAACTTAGGGACAGGGAACACTGAAGCTTTCTTT	CASKPNLGTGNTEAFF
-	TRBV27	few	TRBJ1-6	TGTGCCAGCAGCCCCGGGGGGGGCGAAGGTAGGAATTCACCCCTCCACTTT	CASSPGGGEGRNSPLHF
-	TRBV6-5	-	TRBJ2-7	TGTGCCAGCAGCCTGTGGTGGCTCAGCTCCTACGAGCAGTACTTC	CASSLWWLSSYEQYF
TRBD1	TRBV12-3/TRBV12-4	-	TRBJ1-3	TGTGCCAGCAGACAGCCGGGACAGGGGTTGTTCGGCTCTGGAAACACCATATATTTT	CASRQPGQGLFGSGNTIYF
-	TRBV27	-	TRBJ1-1	TGTGCCAGCAGTTTCGGGCTGAGGGCTTTCTTT	CASSFGLRAFF
-	TRBV12-3/TRBV12-4	few	TRBJ2-1	TGTGCCAGCAGCTCTGGCTATGGGACCATTAGCTCCAATGAGCAGTTCTTC	CASSSGYGTISSNEQFF
-	TRBV12-3/TRBV12-4	many	TRBJ2-1	TGTGCCAGCAGCCGAGAGGGGCGGCACGTTGAGCAGTTCTTC	CASSREGRHVEQFF
TRBD1	TRBV7-6	many	TRBJ1-1	TGTGCCAGCAGCTACGGACAGGGGTTGAACACTGAAGCTTTCTTT	CASSYGQGLNTEAFF
TRBD2	TRBV7-4	-	TRBJ2-2	TGTGCCAGCAGGGGACTAGCGGGAACGAACACCGGGGAGCTGTTTTTT	CASRGLAGTNTGELFF
-	TRBV7-9	once	TRBJ2-5	TGTGCCAGCAGCTCTCCGACAGGCATTCAAGAGACCCAGTACTTC	CASSSPTGIQETQYF
-	TRBV6-2/TRBV6-3	few	TRBJ1-3	TGTGCCAGCAGTTCTGACAGATTCTCTGGAAACACCATATATTTT	CASSSDRFSGNTIYF